The sequence of this TCR beta chain was determined in a study of beta chain features in type 1 diabetes. Study at large: Comparable age, gender and cell yields were observed in patients relative to healthy donors. The study, taken as a whole, reports: The naive, central memory and Treg TCRB repertoires of patients appeared to be more similar to one another than those of healthy donors. Across all four CD4+ subsets, people with type 1 diabetes showed modestly shorter TCRB CDR3s.

Expressed TCRB transcripts were sequenced after all isolated RNA was converted to cDNA. The data were produced by immunoSEQ multiplex PCR, yet TCRdb's version contains in-frame clones alone and is incomplete. Of 250,000 to 300,000 clones listed, roughly a quarter are singletons. Germline lookup yields CDR1 SGHDN and CDR2 FVKESK. The CDR3 spans 14 residues. Trimming removed 4 bases at V and 8 bases at J, with 17 bases between. In regard to this clone: Its target is unknown.

Sequenced input: naive CD4+ T cells from blood. The chain carries TRBV14 and TRBJ1-2; TRBD1 is a possible D gene (6 bases). The origin of this receptor is a woman younger than 45 with type 1 diabetes. The CDR3 reads CASSLQGNPRGYTF. The CDR3 coding sequence is TGTGCCAGCAGCCTCCAGGGGAACCCTCGAGGCTACACCTTC.